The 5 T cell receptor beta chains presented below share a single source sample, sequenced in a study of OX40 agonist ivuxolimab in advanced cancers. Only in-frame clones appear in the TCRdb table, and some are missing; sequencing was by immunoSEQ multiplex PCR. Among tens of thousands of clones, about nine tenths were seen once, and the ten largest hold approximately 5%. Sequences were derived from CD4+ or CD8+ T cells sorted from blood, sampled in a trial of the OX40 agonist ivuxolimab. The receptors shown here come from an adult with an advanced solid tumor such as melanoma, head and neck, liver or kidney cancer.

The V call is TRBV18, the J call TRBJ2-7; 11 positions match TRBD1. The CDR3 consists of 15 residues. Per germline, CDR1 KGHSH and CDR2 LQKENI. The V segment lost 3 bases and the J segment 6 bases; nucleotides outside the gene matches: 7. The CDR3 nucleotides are TGTGCCAGCTCACCCCAAGGGACAGGGGGTGGCGAGCAGTACTTC. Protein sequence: CASSPQGTGGGEQYF.

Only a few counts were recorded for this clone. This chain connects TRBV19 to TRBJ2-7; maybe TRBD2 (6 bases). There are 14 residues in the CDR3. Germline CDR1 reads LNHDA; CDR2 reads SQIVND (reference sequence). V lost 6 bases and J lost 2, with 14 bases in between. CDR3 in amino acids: CASRGRGRTYEQYF. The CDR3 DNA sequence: TGTGCCAGTAGGGGGCGGGGAAGGACCTACGAGCAGTACTTC.

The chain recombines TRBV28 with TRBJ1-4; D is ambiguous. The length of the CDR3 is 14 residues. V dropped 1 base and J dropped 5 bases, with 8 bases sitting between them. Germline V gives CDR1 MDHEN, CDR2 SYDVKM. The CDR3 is CASSLSAQNEKLFF. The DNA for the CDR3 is TGTGCCAGCAGTTTATCGGCGCAGAATGAAAAACTGTTTTTT.

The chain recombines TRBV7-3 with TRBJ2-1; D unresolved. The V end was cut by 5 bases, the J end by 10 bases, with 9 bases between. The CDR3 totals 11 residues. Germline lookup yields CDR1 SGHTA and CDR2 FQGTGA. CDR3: CASSLGREQFF. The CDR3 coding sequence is TGTGCCAGCAGCCTCGGCCGGGAGCAGTTCTTC.

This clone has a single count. CDR3 nucleotides: TGTGCCAGCAGCTCCCAGACTAGCGAAGAGACCCAGTACTTC. Translating gives CASSSQTSEETQYF. The rearrangement links TRBV7-3 to TRBJ2-5; 8 bases are a match to TRBD2. V gave up 4 bases and J gave up 3 bases; unmatched junction bases: 4. The CDR3 extends over 14 amino acids. Per the germline V gene, CDR1 is SGHTA and CDR2 is FQGTGA. The whole variable domain, remainder taken from reference TRBV7-3 and TRBJ2-5, is GAGVSQTPSNKVTEKGKYVELRCDPISGHTALYWYRQSLGQGPEFLIYFQGTGAADDSGLPNDRFFAVRPEGSVSTLKIQRTERGDSAVYLCASSSQTSEETQYFGPGTRLLVL.